One sample yielded the 20 T cell receptor beta chains listed below, sequenced in a study of blood T cell repertoires in COVID-19. The method was immunoSEQ multiplex PCR; TCRdb's version includes in-frame clones alone and lacks a portion of them. The table shows around 260,000 clones, with approximately 85% occurring only once. The specimen was PBMCs or T cells enriched from blood (not recorded which). The receptors derive from a woman aged 25 to 39 who had recovered from COVID-19.

The V gene is TRBV5-1, the J gene TRBJ1-2; 8 nucleotides agree with TRBD1. This CDR3 has 15 amino acids. From germline, CDR1 is SGHRS and CDR2 YFSETQ. The J segment lost 2 bases and the V segment lost 4 bases, leaving 7 bases of the junction unmatched. CDR3 DNA: TGCGCCAGCAGCCCTAAGACAGGGGTGAACTATGGCTACACCTTC. Translated: CASSPKTGVNYGYTF.

This clone came up a few times. This chain joins TRBV13 and TRBJ2-2, with D possibly being TRBD2 (6 bases). From germline, CDR1 is PRHDT and CDR2 FYEKMQ (reference sequence). The CDR3 totals 16 residues. V lost 4 bases and J 2 bases, leaving 14 bases between the germline ends. Here the CDR3 reads CASSSRDFLNTGELFF. DNA for the CDR3: TGTGCCAGCAGCTCCCGGGACTTCCTCAACACCGGGGAGCTGTTTTTT.

The J gene is TRBJ1-5, the V gene TRBV7-2; D remains unclear. The V gene's germline CDR1 is SGHTA and CDR2 FQGNSA. The CDR3 spans 13 residues. V lost 5 bases and J 6 bases, leaving 11 bases between the germline ends. The CDR3 loop is CASSDHPGQPQHF. The CDR3 coding sequence is TGTGCCAGCAGCGACCACCCGGGTCAGCCCCAGCATTTT.

The chain is built from TRBV5-5 and TRBJ1-4, with TRBD1 as a possible D gene (5 bases). The germline CDR1 and CDR2 sequences are SGHKS and YYEKEE (reference sequence). Trimming left V 0 bases short and J 6 bases short, with 12 bases between. The CDR3 consists of 15 residues. In DNA form, the CDR3 reads TGTGCCAGCAGCTTGGTTCGCAGGGAGGATGAAAAACTGTTTTTT. Translated, it gives CASSLVRREDEKLFF.

The V and J genes are TRBV7-9 and TRBJ1-2; maybe TRBD1 (5 bases). Germline CDR1 and CDR2: SEHNR and FQNEAQ (reference sequence). The CDR3 sequence is 14 residues long. Trimming removed 4 bases from V and 3 bases from J, with 12 bases in between. The CDR3: CASSSGGTHYGYTF. The CDR3 DNA reads as TGTGCCAGCAGCTCGGGAGGGACCCACTATGGCTACACCTTC.

This clone was detected only once. The chain links TRBV4-2 to TRBJ2-1; TRBD2 matches at 11 bases. Germline loops: CDR1 LGHNA, CDR2 YNFKEQ. The CDR3 spans 22 residues. Unmatched junction bases numbered 16, after V lost 0 bases and J lost 0 bases. The CDR3 sequence is CASSQDLGIYPSGRSSYNEQFF. The CDR3 region has the DNA TGTGCCAGCAGCCAAGATCTGGGGATATATCCTAGCGGGAGGAGCTCCTACAATGAGCAGTTCTTC.

V is TRBV13 and J is TRBJ2-5; perhaps TRBD1 as D (5 bases). With 5 bases removed from V and 2 bases from J, the gap between germline ends came to 12 bases. Germline loops: CDR1 PRHDT, CDR2 FYEKMQ (reference sequence). This CDR3 has 14 amino acids. The DNA for the CDR3 is TGTGCCAGCAGCCCCGGCAGGGCACAAGAGACCCAGTACTTC. This gives the protein CASSPGRAQETQYF.

The chain recombines TRBV18 with TRBJ2-7; D is ambiguous. Germline V gene lookup returns CDR1 KGHSH and CDR2 LQKENI. The CDR3 totals 15 residues. The V and J ends lost 0 bases and 0 bases respectively, with 9 bases between them. This chain's CDR3 is CASSPPSIGSYEQYF. CDR3 sequence (DNA): TGTGCCAGCTCACCACCAAGTATCGGCTCCTACGAGCAGTACTTC.

The chain combines TRBV15 with TRBJ1-5; no clear D gene. Germline values: CDR1 LNHNV, CDR2 YYDKDF (reference sequence). Trimming pared 2 bases from V and 0 bases from J, leaving 5 bases between. The CDR3 consists of 14 residues. In nucleotides, the CDR3 is TGTGCCACCAGCAGACAGATTAGCAATCAGCCCCAGCATTTT. Protein: CATSRQISNQPQHF.

The CDR3 loop reads CATGQNQPQHF. CDR3 coding DNA: TGTGCCACCGGTCAAAATCAGCCCCAGCATTTT. V is TRBV3-1 (or the pseudogene TRBV3-2) and J is TRBJ1-5, with no clear D. This CDR3 region has 11 residues. The ends were cut back, 10 bases at V and 4 bases at J, with 8 bases in the middle. Looked up from germline, CDR1 is LGHDT and CDR2 is YNNKEL (reference sequence).

The chain combines TRBV6-5 with TRBJ1-2; no definite D call. Per the germline V gene, CDR1 is MNHEY and CDR2 is SVGAGI. V lost 6 bases, J lost 4 bases, and 9 bases lay in between. The CDR3 length is 12 residues. CDR3 loop: CASRDTAYGYTF. The DNA of the CDR3 is TGTGCCAGCAGAGACACGGCCTATGGCTACACCTTC.

This clone was picked up one time. CDR3 nucleotides: TGTGCCGGAGACTCTGGGGCCAACGTCCTGACTTTC. This translates into CAGDSGANVLTF. The V and J genes are TRBV7-9 and TRBJ2-6; no clear D. The germline V and J ends were trimmed by 11 bases and 0 bases, with 5 bases remaining between them. The length of the CDR3 is 12 residues. Germline values: CDR1 SEHNR, CDR2 FQNEAQ (reference sequence).

V usage is TRBV9 and J usage is TRBJ1-3; TRBD1 might be the D (5 bases). The CDR3 is 12 amino acids. The V gene lost 3 bases and the J gene lost 8 bases, with 9 bases spanning the gap. Germline V gene data show CDR1 as SGDLS and CDR2 as YYNGEE. Here the CDR3 DNA reads TGTGCCAGCAGCGGGGCAGGGTACACCATATATTTT. Its translation: CASSGAGYTIYF.

This clone was observed once. The rearrangement links TRBV18 to TRBJ1-2; a weak D match, TRBD1 (5 bases). From germline, CDR1 is KGHSH and CDR2 LQKENI. CDR3 length: 15 residues. The V gene lost 3 bases and the J gene lost 5 bases, with 16 bases spanning the gap. Here the CDR3 reads CASSPSTEANYGYTF. The CDR3 coding sequence is TGTGCCAGCTCACCCTCGACAGAGGCGAATTATGGCTACACCTTC.

Only a few counts were recorded for this clone. V usage is TRBV18 and J usage is TRBJ1-6, with D tentatively TRBD1 (5 bases). CDR1 and CDR2 (germline): KGHSH, LQKENI. The CDR3 totals 13 residues. V shed 2 bases and J shed 8 bases, with 7 bases lying between them. The CDR3 loop reads CASSPGGDSPLHF. CDR3 in DNA: TGTGCCAGCTCACCAGGGGGGGATTCACCCCTCCACTTT.

V gene TRBV27 combines with J gene TRBJ1-2; 9 bases map to TRBD1. Germline V lookup: CDR1 MNHEY, CDR2 SMNVEV (reference sequence). The CDR3 is 14 amino acids. V gave up 4 bases and J gave up 2 bases; unmatched junction bases: 2. CDR3 nucleotide sequence: TGTGCCAGCAGTTCGGGACAGGGAAACTATGGCTACACCTTC. It yields the protein CASSSGQGNYGYTF.

The chain couples TRBV5-6 to TRBJ2-3; D call uncertain. CDR1 and CDR2 (germline): SGHDT, YYEEEE. This CDR3 is 14 amino acids long. The V end was cut by 0 bases, the J end by 0 bases, with 5 bases between. CDR3 in amino acids: CASSLVASTDTQYF. CDR3 coding DNA: TGTGCCAGCAGCTTGGTTGCGAGCACAGATACGCAGTATTTT.

The rearrangement uses TRBV7-9 and TRBJ2-7; 13 bases align to TRBD2. After removal of 6 bases from V and 0 bases from J, the junction contained 14 bases not matched to a gene. CDR1 SEHNR and CDR2 FQNEAQ come from the germline V gene (reference sequence). The CDR3 runs 19 residues. The CDR3 region has the DNA TGTGCCAGCAGTCCTAATCCGGGACTAGCGGGACCTCGCTCCTACGAGCAGTACTTC. Translation: CASSPNPGLAGPRSYEQYF.

This clone was observed many times. This chain connects TRBV4-1 to TRBJ2-1, with D perhaps matching TRBD1 (6 bases). The V end lost 0 bases, the J end lost 4 bases, and 13 bases lay between the germline ends. The CDR3 is 16 amino acids. Germline V gene sequence: CDR1 MGHRA, CDR2 YSYEKL. CDR3: CASSQDHMGAYNEQFF. Here the CDR3 DNA reads TGCGCCAGCAGCCAAGATCATATGGGGGCATACAATGAGCAGTTCTTC.

The V and J genes are TRBV24-1 and TRBJ1-1; D not certain. The CDR3 extends over 13 amino acids. Per the germline V gene, CDR1 is KGHDR and CDR2 is SFDVKD. Trimming left V 7 bases short and J 1 base short, with 9 bases between. As DNA, the CDR3 is TGTGCCACCAGAGTTGGCACGAACACTGAAGCTTTCTTT. Its translation is CATRVGTNTEAFF.